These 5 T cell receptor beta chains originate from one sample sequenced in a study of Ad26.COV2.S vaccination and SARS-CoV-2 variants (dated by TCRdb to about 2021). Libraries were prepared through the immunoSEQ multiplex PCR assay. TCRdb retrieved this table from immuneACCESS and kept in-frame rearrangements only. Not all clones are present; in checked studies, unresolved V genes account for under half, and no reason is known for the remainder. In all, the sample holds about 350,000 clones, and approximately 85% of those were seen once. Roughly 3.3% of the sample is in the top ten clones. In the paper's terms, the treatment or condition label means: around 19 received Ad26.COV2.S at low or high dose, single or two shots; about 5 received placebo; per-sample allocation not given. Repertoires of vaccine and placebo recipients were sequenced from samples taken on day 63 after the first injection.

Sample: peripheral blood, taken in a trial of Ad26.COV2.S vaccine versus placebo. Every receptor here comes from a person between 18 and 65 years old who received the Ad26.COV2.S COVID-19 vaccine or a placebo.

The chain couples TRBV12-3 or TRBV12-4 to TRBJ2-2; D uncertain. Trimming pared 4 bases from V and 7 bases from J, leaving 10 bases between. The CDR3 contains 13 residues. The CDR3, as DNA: TGTGCCAGCAGTTCCGCGGTTGGCGGGGAGCTGTTTTTT. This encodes CASSSAVGGELFF.

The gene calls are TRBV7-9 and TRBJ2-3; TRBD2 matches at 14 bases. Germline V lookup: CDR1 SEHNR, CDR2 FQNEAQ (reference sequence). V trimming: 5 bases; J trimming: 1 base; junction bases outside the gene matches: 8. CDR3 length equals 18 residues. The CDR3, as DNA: TGTGCCAGCAGCCCGACTAGCGGGGGGGCGTTAGGCACAGATACGCAGTATTTT. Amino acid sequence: CASSPTSGGALGTDTQYF.

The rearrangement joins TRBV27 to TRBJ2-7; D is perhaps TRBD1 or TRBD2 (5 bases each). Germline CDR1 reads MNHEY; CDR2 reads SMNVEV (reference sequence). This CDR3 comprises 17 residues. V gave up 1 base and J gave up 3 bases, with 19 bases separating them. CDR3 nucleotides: TGTGCCAGCAGTTTATATCATCCCAGCGAGGGGCACTACGAGCAGTACTTC. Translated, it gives CASSLYHPSEGHYEQYF.

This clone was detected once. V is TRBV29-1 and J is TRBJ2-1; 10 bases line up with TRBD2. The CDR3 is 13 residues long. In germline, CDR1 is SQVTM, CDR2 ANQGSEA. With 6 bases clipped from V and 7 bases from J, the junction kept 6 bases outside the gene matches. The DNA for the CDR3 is TGCAGCGTCAGGACTAGCGGCTCTAATGAGCAGTTCTTC. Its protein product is CSVRTSGSNEQFF.

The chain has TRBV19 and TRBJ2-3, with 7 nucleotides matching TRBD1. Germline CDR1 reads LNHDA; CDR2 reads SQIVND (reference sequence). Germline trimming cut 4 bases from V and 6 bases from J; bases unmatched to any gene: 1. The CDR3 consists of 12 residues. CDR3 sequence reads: CASSRQGDTQYF. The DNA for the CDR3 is TGTGCCAGTAGTAGACAGGGCGATACGCAGTATTTT.